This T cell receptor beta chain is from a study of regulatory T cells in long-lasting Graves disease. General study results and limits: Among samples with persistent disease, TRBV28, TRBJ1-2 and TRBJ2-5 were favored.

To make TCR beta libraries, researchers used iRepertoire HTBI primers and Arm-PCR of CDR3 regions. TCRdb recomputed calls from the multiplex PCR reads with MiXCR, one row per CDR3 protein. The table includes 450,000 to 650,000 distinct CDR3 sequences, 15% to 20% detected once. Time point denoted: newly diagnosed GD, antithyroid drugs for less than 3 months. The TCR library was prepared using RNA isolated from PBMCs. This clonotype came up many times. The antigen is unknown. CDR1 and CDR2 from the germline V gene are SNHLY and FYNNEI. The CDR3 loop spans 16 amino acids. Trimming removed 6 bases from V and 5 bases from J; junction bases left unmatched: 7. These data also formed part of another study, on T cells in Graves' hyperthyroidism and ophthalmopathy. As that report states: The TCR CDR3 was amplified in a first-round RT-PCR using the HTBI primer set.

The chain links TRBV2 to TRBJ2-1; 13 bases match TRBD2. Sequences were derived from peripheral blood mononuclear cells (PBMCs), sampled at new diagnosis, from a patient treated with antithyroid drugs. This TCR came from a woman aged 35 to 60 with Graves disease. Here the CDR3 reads CASSAKLAGGHNEQFF. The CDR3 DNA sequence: TGTGCCAGCAGCGCAAAACTAGCGGGGGGGCACAATGAGCAGTTCTTC.